This T cell receptor beta chain was recovered during a study of T cell repertoires in cytomegalovirus infection. Study-level background: Well-studied HLA-B-restricted CMV epitopes were used in the study alongside recently identified HLA-C-restricted ones.

A word on this clonotype: Its specificity is not known.

Using its own MiXCR run on the reads, TCRdb lists one record per CDR3 protein. The sample yields about 27,000 distinct CDR3 sequences, about a fifth seen once. Overall study findings and caveats: There were HLA-C-restricted CMV-specific TCR beta clonotypes dominating the ex vivo response.

The length of the CDR3 is 15 residues. CDR1 and CDR2 (germline): MDHEN, SYDVKM. V shed 5 bases and J 0 bases; nucleotides not matched to a gene: 7. This material consisted of CD8+ T cells from cultured PBMCs, taken from culture after CMV antigen stimulation. This TCR was sampled from a human donor in good health (CMV status not recorded). Some clones in this sample may be carry-over from other donors' samples. The chain recombines TRBV28 with TRBJ2-7; 7 positions agree with TRBD2. CDR3 protein: CASSLLANPSYEQYF. In nucleotides, the CDR3 is TGTGCCAGCAGTCTACTAGCGAACCCCTCCTACGAGCAGTACTTC.